The 6 T cell receptor beta chains presented below share a single source sample, sequenced in a study of Ad26.COV2.S vaccination and SARS-CoV-2 variants. Method: immunoSEQ multiplex PCR; TCRdb's copy keeps in-frame clones and lacks some. The sample shows around 450,000 clones, 80% to 90% of them seen only once. Treatment given: around 19 received Ad26.COV2.S at low or high dose, single or two shots; about five received placebo; per-sample allocation not given. Sampling happened 63 days after the first vaccine or placebo injection. The source was peripheral blood, collected in a trial of Ad26.COV2.S vaccine versus placebo. The origin of the receptors is a person between 18 and 59 years old who received the Ad26.COV2.S COVID-19 vaccine or a placebo.

This chain uses TRBV7-6 with TRBJ1-2; D ambiguous. Trimming shortened V by 6 bases and J by 7 bases, and 15 bases separated the two germline ends. From germline, CDR1 is SGHVS and CDR2 FNYEAQ. The CDR3 consists of 13 residues. CDR3 sequence (DNA): TGTGCCAGCAGTCCACGAGGCGTGGGTGGCTACACCTTC. Residues: CASSPRGVGGYTF.

This clone showed up just once. The CDR3 DNA follows: TGTGCCAGCAGTTACTTTAATGCTCCAAGCGGCGGCTACACCTTC. Translated, it gives CASSYFNAPSGGYTF. The V and J genes are TRBV6-5 and TRBJ1-2; the D is unclear. The ends were cut back, 1 base at V and 8 bases at J, with 17 bases in the middle. CDR1 is MNHEY, CDR2 SVGAGI, per germline. The CDR3 consists of 15 residues.

The chain employs TRBV28 and TRBJ1-4; a possible D gene is TRBD1 (5 bases). This CDR3 contains 15 residues. Trimming pared 3 bases from V and 4 bases from J, leaving 12 bases between. Germline V gives CDR1 MDHEN, CDR2 SYDVKM. CDR3 sequence: CASSFGARVNEKLFF. The CDR3 DNA follows: TGTGCCAGCAGTTTTGGGGCCCGGGTTAATGAAAAACTGTTTTTT.

V gene TRBV28 combines with J gene TRBJ1-4; D is uncertain. The germline gives CDR1 MDHEN, CDR2 SYDVKM. The length of the CDR3 is 15 residues. V lost 5 bases to trimming and J lost 3 bases, with 13 bases between them. The CDR3 loop is CASSRPGQANEKLFF. As DNA, the CDR3 is TGTGCCAGCAGTCGACCGGGCCAGGCTAATGAAAAACTGTTTTTT.

Here the CDR3 reads CASSSRTSLGETQYF. The CDR3 region has the DNA TGTGCCAGCAGCTCGCGGACTAGCCTCGGAGAGACCCAGTACTTC. This chain uses TRBV7-8 with TRBJ2-5; TRBD2 agrees at 8 bases. Per the germline V gene, CDR1 is SGHVS and CDR2 is FQNEAQ. Trimming cost V 4 bases and J 4 bases; bases outside gene matches: 8. The CDR3 totals 15 residues.

A note on this clone: Different DNA sequences within this sample yield the same CDR3. The rearrangement links TRBV27 to TRBJ1-1; possibly TRBD1 for D (6 bases). The germline gives CDR1 MNHEY, CDR2 SMNVEV (reference sequence). The CDR3 length is 11 residues. V was cut by 4 bases and J by 7 bases, with 7 bases left in between. The chain's CDR3 is CASSSGVEAFF. The CDR3, as DNA: TGTGCCAGCAGTTCAGGGGTTGAAGCTTTCTTT.